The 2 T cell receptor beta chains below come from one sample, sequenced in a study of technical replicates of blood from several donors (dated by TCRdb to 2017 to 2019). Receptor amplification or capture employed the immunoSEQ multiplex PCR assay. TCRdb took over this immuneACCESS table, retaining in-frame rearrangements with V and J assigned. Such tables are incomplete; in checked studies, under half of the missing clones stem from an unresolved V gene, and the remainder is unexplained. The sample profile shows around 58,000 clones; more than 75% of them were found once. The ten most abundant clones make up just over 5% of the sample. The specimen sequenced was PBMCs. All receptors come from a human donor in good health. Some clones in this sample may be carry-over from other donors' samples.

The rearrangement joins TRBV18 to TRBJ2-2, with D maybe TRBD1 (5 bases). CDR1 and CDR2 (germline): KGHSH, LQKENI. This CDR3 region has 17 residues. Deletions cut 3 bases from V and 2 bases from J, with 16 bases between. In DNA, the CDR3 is TGTGCCAGCTCACCGGGGCCGGTGGTGGCTAACACCGGGGAGCTGTTTTTT. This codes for CASSPGPVVANTGELFF.

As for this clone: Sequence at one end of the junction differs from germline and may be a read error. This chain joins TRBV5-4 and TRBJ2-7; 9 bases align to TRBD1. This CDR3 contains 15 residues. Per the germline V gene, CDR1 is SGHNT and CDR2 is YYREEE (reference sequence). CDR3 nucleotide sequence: TGTGCCAGCAGGTTGGACTTACAGGGGGCCGACGAGCAGTACTTC. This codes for CASRLDLQGADEQYF.